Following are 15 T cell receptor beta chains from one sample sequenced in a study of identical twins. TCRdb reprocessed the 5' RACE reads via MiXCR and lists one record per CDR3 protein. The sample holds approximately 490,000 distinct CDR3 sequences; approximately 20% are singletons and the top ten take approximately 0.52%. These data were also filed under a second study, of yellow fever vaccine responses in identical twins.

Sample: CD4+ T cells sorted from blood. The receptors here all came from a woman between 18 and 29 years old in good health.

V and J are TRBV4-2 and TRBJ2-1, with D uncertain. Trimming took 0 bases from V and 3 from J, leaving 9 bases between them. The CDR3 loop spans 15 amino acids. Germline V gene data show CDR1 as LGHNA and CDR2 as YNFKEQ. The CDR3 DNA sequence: TGTGCCAGCAGCCAAGACTGGCTAGTCTACAATGAGCAGTTCTTC. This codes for CASSQDWLVYNEQFF.

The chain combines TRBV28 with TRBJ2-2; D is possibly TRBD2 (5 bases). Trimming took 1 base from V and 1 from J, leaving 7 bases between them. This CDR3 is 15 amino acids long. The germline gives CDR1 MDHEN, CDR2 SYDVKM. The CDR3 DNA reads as TGTGCCAGCAGTTTATCTAGCAGGAACACCGGGGAGCTGTTTTTT. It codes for CASSLSSRNTGELFF.

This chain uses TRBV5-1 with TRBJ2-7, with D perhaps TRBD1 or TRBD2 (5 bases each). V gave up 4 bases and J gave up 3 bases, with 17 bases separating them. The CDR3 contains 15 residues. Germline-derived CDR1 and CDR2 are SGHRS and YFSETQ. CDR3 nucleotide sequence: TGCGCCAGCAGCACAGGCGAGGGACCTCGCTACGAGCAGTACTTC. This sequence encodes CASSTGEGPRYEQYF.

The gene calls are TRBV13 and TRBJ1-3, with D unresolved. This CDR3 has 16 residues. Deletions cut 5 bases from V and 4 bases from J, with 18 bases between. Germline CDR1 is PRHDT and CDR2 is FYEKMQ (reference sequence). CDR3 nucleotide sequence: TGTGCCAGCAGCCGCATGAGGACCGTGGTGGGAAACACCATATATTTT. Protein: CASSRMRTVVGNTIYF.

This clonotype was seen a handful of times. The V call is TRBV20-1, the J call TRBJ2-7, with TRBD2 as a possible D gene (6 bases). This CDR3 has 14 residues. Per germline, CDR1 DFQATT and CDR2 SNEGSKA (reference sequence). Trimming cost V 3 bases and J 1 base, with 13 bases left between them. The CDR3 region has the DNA TGCAGTGCTAGGACTAGTCTTAATTCCTACGAGCAGTACTTC. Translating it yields CSARTSLNSYEQYF.

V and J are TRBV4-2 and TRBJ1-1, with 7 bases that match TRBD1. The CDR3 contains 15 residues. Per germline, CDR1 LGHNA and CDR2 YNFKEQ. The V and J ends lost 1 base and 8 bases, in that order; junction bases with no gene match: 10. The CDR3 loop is CASSQGLDRDWEAFF. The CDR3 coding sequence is TGTGCCAGCAGCCAAGGACTCGACAGGGACTGGGAAGCTTTCTTT.

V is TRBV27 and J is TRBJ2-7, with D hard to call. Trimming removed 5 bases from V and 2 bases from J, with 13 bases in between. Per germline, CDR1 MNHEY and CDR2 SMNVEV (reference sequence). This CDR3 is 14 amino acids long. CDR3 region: CASSPRPTTYEQYF. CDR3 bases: TGTGCCAGCAGTCCCCGGCCTACAACCTACGAGCAGTACTTC.

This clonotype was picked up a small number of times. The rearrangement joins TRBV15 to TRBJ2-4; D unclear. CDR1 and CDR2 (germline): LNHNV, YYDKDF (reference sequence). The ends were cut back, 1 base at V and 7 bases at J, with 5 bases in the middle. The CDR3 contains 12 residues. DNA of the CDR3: TGTGCCACCAGCAGAGGAACTAACATTCAGTACTTC. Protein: CATSRGTNIQYF.

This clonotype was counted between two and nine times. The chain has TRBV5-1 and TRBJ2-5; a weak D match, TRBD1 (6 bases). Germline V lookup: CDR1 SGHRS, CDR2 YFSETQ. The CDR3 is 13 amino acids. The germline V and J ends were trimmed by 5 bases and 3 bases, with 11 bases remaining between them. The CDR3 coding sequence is TGCGCCAGCAGTGGGGGCCACGAAGAGACCCAGTACTTC. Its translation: CASSGGHEETQYF. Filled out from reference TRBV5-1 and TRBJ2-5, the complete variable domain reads KAGVTQTPRYLIKTRGQQVTLSCSPISGHRSVSWYQQTPGQGLQFLFEYFSETQRNKGNFPGRFSGRQFSNSRSEMNVSTLELGDSALYLCASSGGHEETQYFGPGTRLLVL.

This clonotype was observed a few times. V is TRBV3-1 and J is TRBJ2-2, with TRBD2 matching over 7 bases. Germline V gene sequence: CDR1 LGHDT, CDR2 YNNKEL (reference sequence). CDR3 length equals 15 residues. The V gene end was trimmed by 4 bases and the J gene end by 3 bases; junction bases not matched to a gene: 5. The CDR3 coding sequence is TGTGCCAGCAGCCTAACTAGCGCCTACACCGGGGAGCTGTTTTTT. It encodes CASSLTSAYTGELFF.

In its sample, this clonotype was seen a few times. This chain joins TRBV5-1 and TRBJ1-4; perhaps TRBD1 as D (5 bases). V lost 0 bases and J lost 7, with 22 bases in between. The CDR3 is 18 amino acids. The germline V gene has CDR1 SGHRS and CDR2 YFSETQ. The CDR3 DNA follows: TGCGCCAGCAGCTTGGGAGGTAGTTTGCAGGGCGCGCGTGAAAAACTGTTTTTT. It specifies CASSLGGSLQGAREKLFF.

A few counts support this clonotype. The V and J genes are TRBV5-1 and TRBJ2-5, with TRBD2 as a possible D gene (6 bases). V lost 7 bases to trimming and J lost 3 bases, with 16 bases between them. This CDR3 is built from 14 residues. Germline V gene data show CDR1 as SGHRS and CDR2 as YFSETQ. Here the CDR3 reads CASPIGGRKETQYF. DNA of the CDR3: TGCGCCAGCCCAATCGGGGGAAGAAAAGAGACCCAGTACTTC.

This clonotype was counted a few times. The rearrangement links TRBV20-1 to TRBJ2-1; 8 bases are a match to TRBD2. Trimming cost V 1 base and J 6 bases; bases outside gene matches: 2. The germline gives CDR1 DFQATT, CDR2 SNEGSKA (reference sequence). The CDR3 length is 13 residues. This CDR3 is CSARVAGGNEQFF. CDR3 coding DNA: TGCAGTGCTAGAGTTGCGGGAGGCAATGAGCAGTTCTTC.

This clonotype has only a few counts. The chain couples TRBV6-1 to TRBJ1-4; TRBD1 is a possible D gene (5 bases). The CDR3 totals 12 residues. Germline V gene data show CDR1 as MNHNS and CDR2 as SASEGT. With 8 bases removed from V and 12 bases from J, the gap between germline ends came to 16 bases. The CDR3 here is CASGTSGIELFF. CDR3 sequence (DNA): TGTGCCAGCGGAACCTCAGGGATAGAACTGTTTTTT.

The CDR3 region has the DNA TGCAGTGCTAGAGAGTGGCGTCTAGCGGGGGCCTACGAGCAGTACGTC. It is translated as CSAREWRLAGAYEQYV. The chain combines TRBV20-1 with TRBJ2-7, with TRBD2 identical over 10 bases. V was clipped by 0 bases and J by 2 bases; unmatched bases: 7. This CDR3 has 16 residues. Germline CDR1 reads DFQATT; CDR2 reads SNEGSKA (reference sequence).